These T cell receptor beta chains were read from a single sample in a study of regulatory T cells in long-lasting Graves disease. TCRdb passed the multiplex PCR reads through MiXCR, listing each CDR3 protein once. Here the sample spans roughly 380,000 distinct CDR3 sequences, about 14% being singletons. Sequencing was performed on peripheral blood mononuclear cells (PBMCs), taken at new diagnosis, from a patient treated with antithyroid drugs. The receptors were sampled from a female donor with Graves disease. Both conserved end residues are part of each CDR3. D genes are given only for firm matches. Size tells how often a clone was seen (once, few, many) or the class of an expanded clone, and some rows leave it out.

J gene: TRBJ1-5
V gene: TRBV28
D gene: .
clone size: .
CDR3 protein: CASSEPDSNQPQHF
CDR3 DNA: TGTGCCAGCAGCGAACCCGATAGCAATCAGCCCCAGCATTTT

J gene: TRBJ1-2
V gene: TRBV29-1
D gene: TRBD1
clone size: .
CDR3 protein: CSVESTGASYTF
CDR3 DNA: TGCAGCGTTGAATCCACAGGGGCTTCCTACACCTTC

J gene: TRBJ2-7
V gene: TRBV11-2
D gene: .
clone size: many
CDR3 protein: CASSLDLVSAKQYF
CDR3 DNA: TGTGCCAGCAGCTTAGATCTCGTGAGCGCTAAGCAGTACTTC

J gene: TRBJ2-7
V gene: TRBV15
D gene: .
clone size: many
CDR3 protein: CATSRDHSAGSLGEQYF
CDR3 DNA: TGTGCCACCAGCAGAGATCATTCGGCAGGGAGCCTCGGCGAGCAGTACTTC

J gene: TRBJ2-1
V gene: TRBV5-5
D gene: .
clone size: .
CDR3 protein: CASSLFDGYNEQFF
CDR3 DNA: TGTGCCAGCAGCTTGTTCGACGGTTACAATGAGCAGTTCTTC

J gene: TRBJ2-7
V gene: TRBV6-2/TRBV6-3
D gene: TRBD2
clone size: many
CDR3 protein: CASSYSTSGHHEQYF
CDR3 DNA: TGTGCCAGCAGTTACTCGACTAGCGGCCACCACGAGCAGTACTTC

J gene: TRBJ1-5
V gene: TRBV19
D gene: TRBD1
clone size: .
CDR3 protein: CASSIDTGRGLQPQHF
CDR3 DNA: TGTGCCAGTAGTATAGATACGGGCAGGGGGCTTCAGCCCCAGCATTTT

J gene: TRBJ2-1
V gene: TRBV7-3
D gene: TRBD1
clone size: many
CDR3 protein: CAGSRTGDANEQFF
CDR3 DNA: TGTGCCGGCAGCCGGACAGGGGACGCCAATGAGCAGTTCTTC

J gene: TRBJ2-5
V gene: TRBV20-1
D gene: TRBD2
clone size: .
CDR3 protein: CSASGLAGEETQYF
CDR3 DNA: TGCAGTGCTAGCGGCCTAGCGGGGGAAGAGACCCAGTACTTC

J gene: TRBJ1-5
V gene: TRBV7-2
D gene: .
clone size: once
CDR3 protein: CASSPISTGNQPQHF
CDR3 DNA: TGTGCCAGCAGCCCTATTTCGACAGGCAATCAGCCCCAGCATTTT

J gene: TRBJ1-1
V gene: TRBV11-2
D gene: TRBD1
clone size: many
CDR3 protein: CASSPARGREMNTEAFF
CDR3 DNA: TGTGCCAGCAGCCCGGCTAGGGGGCGCGAAATGAACACTGAAGCTTTCTTT

J gene: TRBJ2-3
V gene: TRBV6-5
D gene: TRBD2
clone size: many
CDR3 protein: CASSYGTSADTQYF
CDR3 DNA: TGTGCCAGCAGTTACGGGACTAGTGCAGATACGCAGTATTTT

J gene: TRBJ1-4
V gene: TRBV28
D gene: .
clone size: .
CDR3 protein: CASSASDGSGEKLFF
CDR3 DNA: TGTGCCAGCAGCGCATCCGACGGTAGCGGTGAAAAACTGTTTTTT

J gene: TRBJ2-3
V gene: TRBV5-1
D gene: TRBD2
clone size: many
CDR3 protein: CASTLGGRADTQYF
CDR3 DNA: TGCGCCAGCACCCTGGGCGGGAGGGCAGATACGCAGTATTTT

J gene: TRBJ2-5
V gene: TRBV29-1
D gene: .
clone size: many
CDR3 protein: CSVEDTQETQYF
CDR3 DNA: TGCAGCGTAGAGGACACCCAAGAGACCCAGTACTTC

J gene: TRBJ1-1
V gene: TRBV6-5
D gene: .
clone size: .
CDR3 protein: CASSYSEQGNTEAFF
CDR3 DNA: TGTGCCAGCAGTTACTCCGAACAGGGGAACACTGAAGCTTTCTTT

J gene: TRBJ2-5
V gene: TRBV12-3/TRBV12-4
D gene: TRBD2
clone size: .
CDR3 protein: CASRRGTSGGASQETQYF
CDR3 DNA: TGTGCCAGCAGACGAGGGACTAGCGGGGGGGCCTCTCAAGAGACCCAGTACTTC

J gene: TRBJ2-1
V gene: TRBV7-2
D gene: TRBD2
clone size: .
CDR3 protein: CASSLPSGRLRDNEQFF
CDR3 DNA: TGTGCCAGCAGCTTACCTAGCGGGAGGCTGAGAGACAATGAGCAGTTCTTC

J gene: TRBJ1-2
V gene: TRBV5-5
D gene: .
clone size: many
CDR3 protein: CASSSGSLSSYGYTF
CDR3 DNA: TGTGCCAGCAGCTCAGGCTCGCTCTCTTCCTATGGCTACACCTTC

J gene: TRBJ2-5
V gene: TRBV5-1
D gene: TRBD1
clone size: many
CDR3 protein: CASRGGQGPVQTQYF
CDR3 DNA: TGCGCCAGCAGAGGGGGACAGGGCCCTGTGCAGACCCAGTACTTC

J gene: TRBJ2-7
V gene: TRBV4-1
D gene: .
clone size: many
CDR3 protein: CASSQGPGTYEQYF
CDR3 DNA: TGCGCCAGCAGCCAAGGCCCTGGTACCTACGAGCAGTACTTC

J gene: TRBJ1-2
V gene: TRBV2
D gene: TRBD1
clone size: many
CDR3 protein: CASSEEGQGYNYGYTF
CDR3 DNA: TGTGCCAGCAGTGAAGAGGGACAGGGGTACAACTATGGCTACACCTTC

J gene: TRBJ2-1
V gene: TRBV11-2
D gene: .
clone size: many
CDR3 protein: CASSLFAGADNEQFF
CDR3 DNA: TGTGCCAGCAGCTTATTCGCAGGGGCGGACAATGAGCAGTTCTTC

J gene: TRBJ2-5
V gene: TRBV7-2
D gene: TRBD1
clone size: .
CDR3 protein: CASSEWGQGGETQYF
CDR3 DNA: TGTGCCAGCAGCGAATGGGGACAGGGAGGGGAGACCCAGTACTTC

J gene: TRBJ1-2
V gene: TRBV20-1
D gene: .
clone size: many
CDR3 protein: CSARDVVGYGYTF
CDR3 DNA: TGCAGTGCTAGGGACGTAGTGGGGTATGGCTACACCTTC

J gene: TRBJ1-2
V gene: TRBV3-1
D gene: .
clone size: many
CDR3 protein: CASSQEPARAGSNGYTF
CDR3 DNA: TGTGCCAGCAGCCAAGAACCCGCCAGGGCAGGGAGTAATGGCTACACCTTC

J gene: TRBJ1-2
V gene: TRBV5-6
D gene: TRBD1
clone size: many
CDR3 protein: CASTVWDREKSMGYTF
CDR3 DNA: TGTGCCAGCACTGTCTGGGACAGGGAAAAGAGTATGGGCTACACCTTC